This T cell receptor beta chain was identified during a study of a mutant IDH1 vaccine in newly diagnosed glioma (dated by TCRdb to 2020 to 2023). In the study overall: Patients received eight vaccinations in weeks 1, 3, 5, 7, 11, 15, 19 and 23, corresponding to visits V03 through V10. The approximately 30 treated patients were roughly 60% male and roughly 40% female, with a mean age of approximately 40 years. Before enrollment, patients had received standard therapy of radiotherapy alone, temozolomide alone, or radiochemotherapy with temozolomide; most received the combination. Longitudinal TCRB deep sequencing was done for 25 treated patients, wherever samples were available for exploratory analyses. Six visits were used for peripheral blood collection: V03 (baseline), V05, V07, V10, V12 and V13. In the chemotherapy-containing groups, vaccination started alongside temozolomide cycles, whereas in patients who had radiotherapy alone it started 4-6 weeks after radiotherapy.

To note about this clone: Its antigen is currently not known. Base-call qualities are not available, and no considerably larger clone is one nucleotide away.

In the germline V gene, CDR1 corresponds to KGHSH and CDR2 to LQKENI. At the junction V is shortened by 2 bases and J by 5 bases, with 9 bases in between. The CDR3, cysteine through phenylalanine, is 14 amino acids long. The CDR3 DNA has 42 bases and is translated from base 1. On the study overall, not on this receptor specifically: The authors noted that analyses of patient blood samples could not be reproduced because of sample limitations. Vaccine-induced immune responses across multiple MHC alleles were detected in 90% to 95% of patients. Availability determined which PBMC samples were chosen for TCRB deep sequencing. Changes in the top peripheral T cell clonotypes picked up by TCRB sequencing did not appear to be linked to pseudoprogression.

The time point label corresponds to: week 5, during vaccination. Each vaccine dose, consisting of 300 ug of a 20-mer mutant IDH1 peptide in Montanide, was administered subcutaneously with topical imiquimod. Donors had newly diagnosed WHO grade 3 or 4 IDH1-mutant astrocytomas with loss of nuclear ATRX. The samples were drawn from NOA16, a multicentre, single-arm, open-label phase I trial in Germany that tested a mutant IDH1 peptide vaccine in humans for the first time. Genomic DNA for TCRB sequencing was isolated from EDTA blood with the DNeasy Blood and Tissue Kit. The method was the immunoSEQ multiplex PCR assay. Following the manufacturer's protocol, the hsTCRB Kit was used to amplify rearranged TCR beta chain sequences. Sequencing of TCRB libraries was carried out on an Illumina MiSeq. The published analysis was carried out like this. The kit vendor's proprietary platform handled demultiplexing, trimming and gene mapping. Imported from immuneACCESS, the table was reduced by TCRdb to in-frame sequences with V and J called. These copies leave out some clones; in studies compared against another copy, an unresolved V gene accounts for under half, and the cause of the remainder is not known. V, J and clone size derive from that table, while D and trimming were established from the DNA sequence. The sample table shows about 40,000 clones, and approximately 90% are seen once. The ten largest make up about 2.4% of the sample.

This material consisted of PBMCs, taken from a glioma patient whose treatment included an IDH1 peptide vaccine. Recombination connected TRBV18 to TRBJ1-4; no confident D gene assignment can be made. The source of this sequence is a man aged 45-65 years with glioma. The DNA is as follows: TGTGCCAGCTCACCAAGTAGGCAGAATGAAAAACTGTTTTTT. Its amino acids are CASSPSRQNEKLFF.